Below, 12 T cell receptor beta chains from the same sample are listed, as sequenced in a study of technical replicates of blood from a handful of donors. TCRdb keeps only in-frame clones here, not all; method: immunoSEQ multiplex PCR. The sample comprises about 60,000 clones, around 87% of which are singletons, and roughly 5.2% rests with the top ten. The sample was PBMCs. These receptors originate from a human donor in good health. Some clones in this sample may be carry-over from other donors' samples.

The chain couples TRBV29-1 to TRBJ2-1; a possible D gene is TRBD2 (5 bases). Trimming pared 7 bases from V and 2 bases from J, leaving 15 bases between. CDR1 and CDR2 (germline): SQVTM, ANQGSEA. This CDR3 comprises 14 residues. CDR3: CSGVGLATYNEQFF. The CDR3 nucleotides read TGCAGCGGTGTCGGATTAGCGACCTACAATGAGCAGTTCTTC.

The sample holds a few counts of this clone. V usage is TRBV10-3 and J usage is TRBJ1-1, with D uncertain. V shed 5 bases and J shed 0 bases, with 7 bases lying between them. The CDR3 consists of 13 residues. Looked up from germline, CDR1 is ENHRY and CDR2 is SYGVKD. The CDR3 coding sequence is TGTGCCATCAGTCCGGGAATGAACACTGAAGCTTTCTTT. Amino acid sequence: CAISPGMNTEAFF.

The chain has TRBV10-3 and TRBJ2-2; tentative D call: TRBD2 (6 bases). This CDR3 is built from 14 residues. V dropped 5 bases and J dropped 0 bases, with 7 bases sitting between them. Germline V gives CDR1 ENHRY, CDR2 SYGVKD. CDR3 in DNA: TGTGCCATCAGTCGGGGGACGAACACCGGGGAGCTGTTTTTT. Amino acid sequence: CAISRGTNTGELFF.

The CDR3 spells CATSRGGLAGAASSYEQYF. Written as DNA, the CDR3 is TGTGCCACCAGCAGAGGGGGACTAGCGGGGGCCGCAAGCTCCTACGAGCAGTACTTC. The chain combines TRBV15 with TRBJ2-7, with TRBD2 matching 14 bases. The V and J ends lost 1 base and 0 bases, in that order; junction bases with no gene match: 8. The CDR3 is made up of 19 amino acids. In germline, CDR1 is LNHNV, CDR2 YYDKDF (reference sequence).

This chain connects TRBV14 to TRBJ2-7; D is ambiguous. The V gene's germline CDR1 is SGHDN and CDR2 FVKESK. Trimming took off 2 bases at V and 0 bases at J, with 5 bases between the two ends. This CDR3 is built from 13 residues. This CDR3 reads CASSQQASYEQYF. The DNA for the CDR3 is TGTGCCAGCAGCCAACAAGCCTCCTACGAGCAGTACTTC.

This clone was picked up one time. This rearrangement joins TRBV4-1 to TRBJ2-7; tentative D call: TRBD2 (6 bases). The germline V gene encodes CDR1 MGHRA and CDR2 YSYEKL. The CDR3 is 14 amino acids. The V end lost 2 bases, the J end lost 2 bases, and 10 bases lay between the germline ends. The CDR3 DNA sequence: TGCGCCAGCAGCCAACCGGGACTGCCCTACGAGCAGTACTTC. Translation gives CASSQPGLPYEQYF.

This clone was recorded a few times. This chain joins TRBV7-6 and TRBJ2-1; perhaps TRBD2 as D (6 bases). The V end was cut by 6 bases, the J end by 10 bases, with 16 bases between. Germline V CDR1 and CDR2: SGHVS, FNYEAQ. The CDR3 has 13 amino acids. CDR3 amino acids: CASSRDRLDEQFF. The DNA of the CDR3 is TGTGCCAGCAGTCGAGACAGACTAGACGAGCAGTTCTTC.

V is TRBV2 and J is TRBJ2-1, with TRBD2 matching 7 bases. Germline CDR1 and CDR2: SNHLY and FYNNEI. The J segment lost 3 bases and the V segment lost 4 bases, leaving 6 bases of the junction unmatched. The CDR3 runs 15 residues. This chain's CDR3 is CASSGDRDYYNEQFF. The CDR3 DNA sequence: TGTGCCAGCAGTGGGGACCGGGACTACTACAATGAGCAGTTCTTC.

The chain is built from TRBV20-1 and TRBJ2-7; the D is unclear. Germline V lookup: CDR1 DFQATT, CDR2 SNEGSKA (reference sequence). Trimming pared 0 bases from V and 4 bases from J, leaving 4 bases between. The CDR3 covers 11 residues. CDR3 in DNA: TGCAGTGCTAGAGACCAGTACGAGCAGTACTTC. Amino acids: CSARDQYEQYF.

The rearrangement uses TRBV28 and TRBJ1-1, with TRBD1 identical over 10 bases. Germline assignment: CDR1 MDHEN and CDR2 SYDVKM. This CDR3 is 16 amino acids long. Unmatched junction bases numbered 4, after V lost 3 bases and J lost 0 bases. The CDR3 loop reads CASSFRTGGMNTEAFF. The CDR3 DNA is TGTGCCAGCAGTTTCAGGACAGGGGGGATGAACACTGAAGCTTTCTTT. Full variable domain (missing parts from reference TRBV28 and TRBJ1-1): DVKVTQSSRYLVKRTGEKVFLECVQDMDHENMFWYRQDPGLGLRLIYFSYDVKMKEKGDIPEGYSVSREKKERFSLILESASTNQTSMYLCASSFRTGGMNTEAFFGQGTRLTVV.

This clone has more than one count but fewer than ten. V is TRBV7-8 and J is TRBJ2-7; 7 bases match TRBD1. The CDR3 runs 13 residues. Trimming took 5 bases from V and 3 from J; bases not matched to a gene: 4. Germline V CDR1 and CDR2: SGHVS, FQNEAQ. The CDR3 DNA sequence: TGTGCCAGCAGCGAGGGACAGCTCTACGAGCAGTACTTC. Its protein product is CASSEGQLYEQYF.

This chain joins TRBV5-4 and TRBJ1-5; no definite D call. Germline V CDR1 and CDR2: SGHNT, YYREEE (reference sequence). The CDR3 contains 14 residues. The germline V and J ends were trimmed by 4 bases and 0 bases, with 8 bases remaining between them. CDR3 bases: TGTGCCAGCAGCAACAGTGATAGCAATCAGCCCCAGCATTTT. Translated: CASSNSDSNQPQHF.